The rows below give T cell receptor beta chains drawn from one sample of a study of T cell changes during pregnancy in multiple sclerosis. The table came from immunoSEQ multiplex PCR; TCRdb's copy has only in-frame clones and leaves some out. The sample records tens of thousands of clones, less than 95% being singletons. The material was peripheral blood, obtained in the second trimester of pregnancy. These receptors were taken from a female donor with multiple sclerosis, enrolled in a pregnancy study. Both conserved end residues are trimmed from each CDR3.

v_call: TRBV19; j_call: TRBJ1-1; cdr3_aa: ASRGTVRSTEAF
v_call: TRBV27; j_call: TRBJ1-6; cdr3_aa: ASSFSTGGNSPLH
v_call: TRBV29-1; j_call: TRBJ1-2; cdr3_aa: SVGTAPNYGYT
v_call: TRBV9; j_call: TRBJ2-5; cdr3_aa: ASSVGKGLAGGTQY
v_call: TRBV7-3; j_call: TRBJ1-1; cdr3_aa: ASSLTGLGNTEAF
v_call: TRBV25-1; j_call: TRBJ1-6; cdr3_aa: ASSALGSSPLH
v_call: TRBV29-1; j_call: TRBJ2-7; cdr3_aa: SVEDQASLY
v_call: TRBV6-6; j_call: TRBJ1-1; cdr3_aa: ATGRGTEAF
v_call: TRBV15; j_call: TRBJ2-1; cdr3_aa: ATGQVSSYNEQF
v_call: TRBV2; j_call: TRBJ2-2; cdr3_aa: ASSGHGGRGELF
v_call: TRBV10-3; j_call: TRBJ2-1; cdr3_aa: ALAGSGGSNNEQF
v_call: TRBV6-5; j_call: TRBJ2-1; cdr3_aa: ASSSDRGPYNEQF
v_call: TRBV29-1; j_call: TRBJ2-4; cdr3_aa: SVGQGRDIQY
v_call: TRBV7-2; j_call: TRBJ1-2; cdr3_aa: ASRRTGAQGYT
v_call: TRBV14; j_call: TRBJ2-7; cdr3_aa: ASSQVAGGLYEQY
v_call: TRBV6-5; j_call: TRBJ1-3; cdr3_aa: ASRVNRVRNTIY
v_call: TRBV7-2; j_call: TRBJ1-4; cdr3_aa: ASSPRQGYNEKLF
v_call: TRBV2; j_call: TRBJ1-2; cdr3_aa: ASRMDREGYT
v_call: TRBV18; j_call: TRBJ2-5; cdr3_aa: ASTQPSTGEETQY
v_call: TRBV6-5; j_call: .; cdr3_aa: ASSYGTALLSYEQY
v_call: TRBV29-1; j_call: TRBJ1-1; cdr3_aa: SVGTGGNTEAF
v_call: TRBV7-2; j_call: TRBJ1-3; cdr3_aa: ASSLESTGQGVFGNTIY
v_call: TRBV5-6; j_call: TRBJ1-4; cdr3_aa: ASSRGQKANEKLF
v_call: TRBV19; j_call: TRBJ2-2; cdr3_aa: ASSINFGTGQLGELF
v_call: TRBV7-7; j_call: TRBJ2-1; cdr3_aa: ASSRGSQGAYNEQF
v_call: TRBV19; j_call: TRBJ2-5; cdr3_aa: ASSTSQETQY
v_call: TRBV15; j_call: TRBJ1-6; cdr3_aa: ATSRDRQGNSPLH
v_call: TRBV2; j_call: TRBJ1-5; cdr3_aa: ASSYNRDRVLNQPQH